These T cell receptor beta chains were read from a single sample in a study of blood T cells in healthy people across ages. Each CDR3 protein gets one entry after TCRdb re-called the 5' RACE reads with MiXCR. The data hold about 1.4 million distinct CDR3 sequences, with roughly 59% observed a single time. Sequences were obtained from blood. The source is a man between 18 and 29 years old in good health. Each CDR3 is given with its conserved first and last residue. A D gene is named only where the DNA matches it firmly. For some rows the clone size is stated as once, few or many, or as a class when expanded; others skip it.

clone size	V gene	J gene	D gene	CDR3 DNA	CDR3 protein
-	TRBV29-1	TRBJ2-1	-	TGCAGCGTGACCCGGGACGGCCAGATAGATGAGCAGTTCTTC	CSVTRDGQIDEQFF
-	TRBV10-3	TRBJ2-5	TRBD1	TGTGCCATCAGCCCTATCGCGGTAGGCAGGGGGAACGAGACCCAGTACTTC	CAISPIAVGRGNETQYF
few	TRBV12-3/TRBV12-4	TRBJ2-3	-	TGTGCCAGCACCCTGGATGATACGCAGTATTTT	CASTLDDTQYF
-	TRBV6-2/TRBV6-3	TRBJ2-7	-	TGTGCCAGCAGTTACTACCCCCGTGAGAGTGGCAGGGACGAGCAGTACTTC	CASSYYPRESGRDEQYF
-	TRBV20-1	TRBJ2-2	TRBD2	TGCAGTGCTAGCTTCGGCGCGGGGGGGAACACCGGGGAGCTGTTTTTT	CSASFGAGGNTGELFF
-	TRBV29-1	TRBJ2-7	-	TGCAGCGTCCTGACAGGACCCTACGAGCAGTACTTC	CSVLTGPYEQYF
-	TRBV4-1	TRBJ2-7	TRBD1	TGCGCCAGCAGCCCTCTCGGGACAGACGAATACGAGCAGTACTTC	CASSPLGTDEYEQYF
-	TRBV2	TRBJ1-5	-	TGTGCCAGCAGTCCGGGACATAGCAATCAGCCCCAGCATTTT	CASSPGHSNQPQHF
-	TRBV5-1	TRBJ2-1	-	TGCGCCAGCAACCTAGACGGAAGCTCCTACAATGAGCAGTTCTTC	CASNLDGSSYNEQFF
-	TRBV20-1	TRBJ2-7	-	TGCAGCAAAAGCGGGACAGTAACCTACGAGCAGTACTTC	CSKSGTVTYEQYF
-	TRBV11-2	TRBJ1-4	-	TGTGCCAGCAGCCTCGGGCATAAAGAAAAACTGTTTTTT	CASSLGHKEKLFF
-	TRBV20-1	TRBJ2-7	TRBD2	TGCAGTGCTAGAGATTTTTATAGCGGGAGTCCCTACGAGCAGTACTTC	CSARDFYSGSPYEQYF
-	TRBV6-1	TRBJ2-3	-	TGTGCCAGCTTACAGGCAGATACGCAGTATTTT	CASLQADTQYF
-	TRBV3-1	TRBJ1-5	-	TGTGCCAGCAGCCAAGGGCCACTAGGGCCCCAGCATTTT	CASSQGPLGPQHF